Below are 26 T cell receptor beta chains sequenced from a single sample in a study of T cell clones after liver transplantation. Assay: immunoSEQ multiplex PCR; the TCRdb copy retains only in-frame clones and omits some. The sample holds about 75,000 clones; 80% to 90% are singletons and the top ten take 2.1%. Sequencing was performed on CD4+ T cells from blood, taken around 50 months after liver transplant. The source is a human patient who received a liver transplant. Some T cells could come from the graft donor.

The rearrangement uses TRBV6-5 and TRBJ2-5; TRBD2 aligns across 13 bases. The CDR3 sequence is 14 residues long. Trimming took 4 bases from V and 5 from J; bases not matched to a gene: 1. In germline, CDR1 is MNHEY, CDR2 SVGAGI. As DNA, the CDR3 is TGTGCCAGCAGTTGGGGACTAGCGGGGGAGACCCAGTACTTC. Protein product: CASSWGLAGETQYF.

The rearrangement uses TRBV10-3 and TRBJ2-7; 9 nucleotides align to TRBD2. The CDR3 length is 16 residues. Trimming removed 0 bases from V and 3 bases from J; junction bases left unmatched: 6. Looked up from germline, CDR1 is ENHRY and CDR2 is SYGVKD. CDR3 loop: CAISESGAGGDYEQYF. CDR3 nucleotides: TGTGCCATCAGTGAGTCAGGGGCGGGAGGGGACTACGAGCAGTACTTC.

The V call is TRBV6-4, the J call TRBJ2-3, with 10 bases fitting TRBD2. The CDR3 is made up of 16 amino acids. From germline, CDR1 is MRHNA and CDR2 SNTAGT. J was trimmed by 7 bases and V by 3 bases; bases with no gene match: 10. The CDR3 region is CASSEEGGLAYHTQYF. DNA of the CDR3: TGTGCCAGCAGTGAGGAGGGGGGACTAGCGTATCATACGCAGTATTTT.

The V gene is TRBV7-2, the J gene TRBJ2-1; 12 bases are shared with TRBD2. The CDR3 sequence is 19 residues long. The germline gives CDR1 SGHTA, CDR2 FQGNSA. V was pared by 3 bases and J by 6 bases, with 15 bases of the junction left unmatched. The CDR3: CASSLEPLAGGPISNEQFF. CDR3 in DNA: TGTGCCAGCAGCTTGGAGCCCCTAGCGGGGGGGCCCATCTCCAATGAGCAGTTCTTC.

This chain joins TRBV11-2 and TRBJ2-3, with D possibly being TRBD2 (5 bases). Trimming took 1 base from V and 3 from J, leaving 14 bases between them. CDR1 is SGHAT, CDR2 FQNNGV, per germline. The length of the CDR3 is 16 residues. CDR3 loop: CASSLARAAVTDTQYF. The DNA of the CDR3 is TGTGCCAGCAGCTTAGCCCGGGCAGCGGTTACAGATACGCAGTATTTT.

The chain employs TRBV28 and TRBJ2-2; 9 bases match TRBD2. The CDR3 has 14 amino acids. Germline CDR1 is MDHEN and CDR2 is SYDVKM. The ends lost 6 bases at V and 8 bases at J; junction bases unmatched: 7. The CDR3 DNA follows: TGTGCCAGCAGGGGTAGCGGGAGCGGAGGGGAGCTGTTTTTT. This translates into CASRGSGSGGELFF.

The chain joins TRBV6-6 to TRBJ2-5; TRBD1 matches 8 bases. The J call is doubtful: the DNA matches TRBJ2-7 better. The CDR3 length is 15 residues. CDR1 and CDR2 (germline): MNHNY, SVGAGI (reference sequence). The DNA of the CDR3 is TGTGCCAGCAGACCCGGGACAGGAGCCACCTACGAGCAGTACTTC. Encoded protein: CASRPGTGATYEQYF.

V gene TRBV5-6 combines with J gene TRBJ2-3; D perhaps matches TRBD1 (6 bases). Germline-derived CDR1 and CDR2 are SGHDT and YYEEEE. Trimming cost V 4 bases and J 5 bases, with 17 bases left between them. The CDR3 covers 15 residues. The CDR3 nucleotides are TGTGCCAGCAGCAAGGGACATGACGTCGTAGATACGCAGTATTTT. It translates to CASSKGHDVVDTQYF.

The chain joins TRBV19 to TRBJ2-5, with 7 bases fitting TRBD1. This CDR3 contains 16 residues. CDR1 and CDR2 from the germline V gene are LNHDA and SQIVND (reference sequence). With V trimmed by 3 bases and J by 2 bases, 9 bases remained unmatched. The CDR3 loop is CASSILLGTEQETQYF. The DNA of the CDR3 is TGTGCCAGTAGTATCCTATTAGGGACAGAGCAAGAGACCCAGTACTTC.

The V gene is TRBV5-1, the J gene TRBJ2-7, with D possibly matching TRBD2 (6 bases). V lost 3 bases to trimming and J lost 3 bases, with 16 bases between them. Germline CDR1 SGHRS, CDR2 YFSETQ. The CDR3 runs to 15 residues. In DNA, the CDR3 is TGCGCCAGCAGCTCGGGAGCAACCAAAGACTACGAGCAGTACTTC. Translated, it gives CASSSGATKDYEQYF. Complete variable domain (other parts from reference TRBV5-1 and TRBJ2-7): KAGVTQTPRYLIKTRGQQVTLSCSPISGHRSVSWYQQTPGQGLQFLFEYFSETQRNKGNFPGRFSGRQFSNSRSEMNVSTLELGDSALYLCASSSGATKDYEQYFGPGTRLTVT.

This clone was seen a handful of times. This chain uses TRBV6-1 with TRBJ1-4, with D possibly being TRBD1 (5 bases). This CDR3 is 14 amino acids long. CDR1 and CDR2 from the germline V gene are MNHNS and SASEGT. V was trimmed by 5 bases and J by 3 bases, leaving 10 bases between them. The CDR3 coding sequence is TGTGCCAGCAGTAAGACAGTTCCTAATGAAAAACTGTTTTTT. As protein: CASSKTVPNEKLFF.

The V call is TRBV7-3, the J call TRBJ2-1, with D tentatively TRBD1 (6 bases). V lost 0 bases and J lost 4, with 16 bases in between. Germline V gene sequence: CDR1 SGHTA, CDR2 FQGTGA. This CDR3 is built from 17 residues. DNA for the CDR3: TGTGCCAGCAGCTTAACTGGACCAGGGGCGGGTTACAATGAGCAGTTCTTC. Its protein is CASSLTGPGAGYNEQFF.

The V call is TRBV6-5, the J call TRBJ2-7; D possibly corresponds to TRBD1 (6 bases). The CDR3 is made up of 15 amino acids. Germline V gene data show CDR1 as MNHEY and CDR2 as SVGAGI. V was clipped by 2 bases and J by 5 bases, with 16 bases between them. The DNA for the CDR3 is TGTGCCAGCAGTTACGGAGCCGGGACAAGGGACGAGCAGTACTTC. It is translated as CASSYGAGTRDEQYF.

V usage is TRBV2 and J usage is TRBJ1-5, with D uncertain. The CDR3 is 16 residues long. Trimming removed 4 bases at V and 1 base at J, with 14 bases between. Germline V CDR1 and CDR2: SNHLY, FYNNEI. CDR3 DNA: TGTGCCAGCAGTGCGCGACACCTTGGGAGCAATCAGCCCCAGCATTTT. It yields the protein CASSARHLGSNQPQHF.

The chain recombines TRBV4-1 with TRBJ1-2; D call uncertain. CDR1 is MGHRA, CDR2 YSYEKL, per germline. CDR3 size: 15 residues. The V gene lost 0 bases and the J gene lost 0 bases, with 8 bases spanning the gap. As DNA, the CDR3 is TGCGCCAGCAGCCAAGATTTACAGCCTAACTATGGCTACACCTTC. Its translation is CASSQDLQPNYGYTF.

This clone was seen only once. The chain couples TRBV29-1 to TRBJ1-2; 7 positions agree with TRBD1. CDR1 SQVTM and CDR2 ANQGSEA come from the germline V gene. This CDR3 has 13 residues. Unmatched junction bases numbered 8, after V lost 3 bases and J lost 7 bases. Written as DNA, the CDR3 is TGCAGCGTTGAGAACAGGGGATTGAGTGGCTACACCTTC. Residues: CSVENRGLSGYTF. The variable domain in full, completed from reference TRBV29-1 and TRBJ1-2, reads SAVISQKPSRDICQRGTSLTIQCQVDSQVTMMFWYRQQPGQSLTLIATANQGSEATYESGFVIDKFPISRPNLTFSTLTVSNMSPEDSSIYLCSVENRGLSGYTFGSGTRLTVV.

The genes are TRBV9 and TRBJ2-1; D not certain. The length of the CDR3 is 11 residues. Germline V gene sequence: CDR1 SGDLS, CDR2 YYNGEE. Trimming cost V 4 bases and J 6 bases, with 5 bases left between them. For the CDR3, the DNA is TGTGCCAGCAGCACCCTCAATGAGCAGTTCTTC. Translated: CASSTLNEQFF.

The V gene is TRBV18, the J gene TRBJ1-1; D is undetermined. The V gene's germline CDR1 is KGHSH and CDR2 LQKENI. The germline V and J ends were trimmed by 2 bases and 2 bases, with 6 bases remaining between them. The CDR3 loop spans 13 amino acids. The CDR3 reads CASSPELNTEAFF. The CDR3 nucleotides are TGTGCCAGCTCACCAGAGTTAAACACTGAAGCTTTCTTT. Together with reference TRBV18 and TRBJ1-1, the CDR3 gives the full variable domain: NAGVMQNPRHLVRRRGQEARLRCSPMKGHSHVYWYRQLPEEGLKFMVYLQKENIIDESGMPKERFSAEFPKEGPSILRIQQVVRGDSAAYFCASSPELNTEAFFGQGTRLTVV.

Notes on this clone: The same CDR3 also results from other DNA sequences found in this sample. The chain combines TRBV5-1 with TRBJ2-3, with 13 bases identical to TRBD2. J lost 4 bases, V lost 0 bases, and 2 bases had no gene match. CDR3 size: 16 residues. Germline V gene sequence: CDR1 SGHRS, CDR2 YFSETQ. CDR3 nucleotides: TGCGCCAGCAGCTTGGTACTAGCGGGAGGGGCAGATACGCAGTATTTT. Protein sequence: CASSLVLAGGADTQYF.

This chain uses TRBV7-2 with TRBJ1-4, with 10 bases fitting TRBD1. The CDR3 covers 15 residues. Trimming removed 5 bases from V and 5 bases from J; junction bases left unmatched: 5. Germline loops: CDR1 SGHTA, CDR2 FQGNSA. The CDR3, as DNA: TGTGCCAGCAGCAAACCGGGACAGGGGAATGAAAAACTGTTTTTT. Its translation: CASSKPGQGNEKLFF. The full variable domain, completed using reference TRBV7-2 and TRBJ1-4, is GAGVSQSPSNKVTEKGKDVELRCDPISGHTALYWYRQSLGQGLEFLIYFQGNSAPDKSGLPSDRFSAERTGGSVSTLTIQRTQQEDSAVYLCASSKPGQGNEKLFFGSGTQLSVL.

The chain joins TRBV30 to TRBJ2-3; 10 bases are a match to TRBD2. Germline CDR1 and CDR2: GTSNPN and SVGIG (reference sequence). This CDR3 has 14 residues. The trim removed 7 bases at V and 4 bases at J, leaving 8 bases unmatched. DNA of the CDR3: TGTGCCTTCACTCTAGCGGGAGCAGCAGATACGCAGTATTTT. Amino acids: CAFTLAGAADTQYF.

This clone was observed a single time. The CDR3 nucleotides read TGTGCCAGCAGCTTAATGTCCGAGGGGGATACGCAGTATTTT. It translates to CASSLMSEGDTQYF. The V gene is TRBV7-2, the J gene TRBJ2-3; the D gene could be TRBD1 or TRBD2 (5 bases each). The CDR3 is 14 residues long. V was shortened by 2 bases and J by 6 bases, with 12 bases between the two germline ends. The germline V gene has CDR1 SGHTA and CDR2 FQGNSA.

This clone was counted between two and nine times. The chain combines TRBV4-3 with TRBJ1-2; the match to TRBD1 covers 7 bases. V gave up 2 bases and J gave up 8 bases; unmatched junction bases: 8. CDR3 length: 14 amino acids. Germline CDR1 LGHNA, CDR2 YSLEER. Written as DNA, the CDR3 is TGCGCCAGCAGCCAATCCCGGACAGGAGGAGGCTACACCTTC. Its protein is CASSQSRTGGGYTF.

CDR3 in DNA: TGTGCCAGCAGCGTAGGTAGCGGGGGAACCGGGGAGCTGTTTTTT. Residues: CASSVGSGGTGELFF. V and J are TRBV9 and TRBJ2-2; 9 positions agree with TRBD2. The trim removed 0 bases at V and 5 bases at J, leaving 2 bases unmatched. The CDR3 length is 15 residues. From germline, CDR1 is SGDLS and CDR2 YYNGEE.

CDR3 DNA: TGTGCCAGCAGCACGTCGATGACAGGTGCGGGGGAGCAGTTCTTC. Its translation is CASSTSMTGAGEQFF. The chain joins TRBV5-6 to TRBJ2-1; possibly TRBD1 or TRBD2 for D (6 bases each). Trimming cost V 4 bases and J 10 bases, with 21 bases left between them. Germline V gene sequence: CDR1 SGHDT, CDR2 YYEEEE. The CDR3 runs 15 residues.

The chain recombines TRBV4-3 with TRBJ1-5; D might be TRBD1 (6 bases). The CDR3 is 16 residues long. Looked up from germline, CDR1 is LGHNA and CDR2 is YSLEER. Trimming removed 0 bases at V and 5 bases at J, with 14 bases between. The CDR3 coding sequence is TGCGCCAGCAGCCAAGAGCGGCTCAGGGGCGATCAGCCCCAGCATTTT. It encodes CASSQERLRGDQPQHF.